This is a list of T cell receptor beta chains from one sample in a study of blood T cell repertoires in COVID-19. The assay was immunoSEQ multiplex PCR, and TCRdb's table has in-frame clones only and misses some. The sample has 200,000 or so clones, around nine tenths seen once. Sequencing was performed on peripheral blood. All receptors derive from a man in his fifties or sixties with acute or convalescent COVID-19. The CDR3 runs from the conserved cysteine through the conserved F or W. The D gene is left open where the match is weak. Size is omitted from some rows. Given values are once, few, many or a class for expanded clones.

v_gene: TRBV4-3; j_gene: TRBJ2-3; abundance: .; d_gene: .; CDR3nt: TGCGCCAGCAGCCAAGAGGAAAGGGGTATCAGCACAGATACGCAGTATTTT; CDR3aa: CASSQEERGISTDTQYF
v_gene: TRBV30; j_gene: TRBJ2-2; abundance: .; d_gene: TRBD1; CDR3nt: TGTGCCTGGGCCCGACAGGGGAGCACCGGGGAGCTGTTTTTT; CDR3aa: CAWARQGSTGELFF
v_gene: TRBV24-1; j_gene: TRBJ2-5; abundance: .; d_gene: .; CDR3nt: TGTGCCACCAGCCCCCGTAGCCAAGAGACCCAGTACTTC; CDR3aa: CATSPRSQETQYF
v_gene: TRBV7-8; j_gene: TRBJ1-2; abundance: .; d_gene: .; CDR3nt: TGTGCCAGCAGCTTAGTAGTCTGGGAGGGCTACACCTTC; CDR3aa: CASSLVVWEGYTF
v_gene: TRBV7-9; j_gene: TRBJ2-7; abundance: .; d_gene: .; CDR3nt: TGTGCCAGCAGCCCCCGTAGCGGCCCCTACGAGCAGTACTTC; CDR3aa: CASSPRSGPYEQYF
v_gene: TRBV6-5; j_gene: TRBJ1-5; abundance: .; d_gene: .; CDR3nt: TGTGCCAGCCAGGCCCGTTTCGGCAATCAGCCCCAGCATTTT; CDR3aa: CASQARFGNQPQHF
v_gene: TRBV15; j_gene: TRBJ2-5; abundance: .; d_gene: TRBD2; CDR3nt: TGTGCCACCAGCAGAGATGCTAGCGGGGGGGCCTGGGAGACCCAGTACTTC; CDR3aa: CATSRDASGGAWETQYF
v_gene: TRBV10-1; j_gene: TRBJ2-3; abundance: .; d_gene: .; CDR3nt: TGCGCCAGCTCGGGTGGCTTGGCAGATACGCAGTATTTT; CDR3aa: CASSGGLADTQYF
v_gene: TRBV9; j_gene: TRBJ1-4; abundance: .; d_gene: .; CDR3nt: TGTGCCAGCAGCGTTCTCCCTCGGGGTGAAAAACTGTTTTTT; CDR3aa: CASSVLPRGEKLFF
v_gene: TRBV2; j_gene: TRBJ1-4; abundance: .; d_gene: .; CDR3nt: TGTGCCGACCAGGCGGGGGTTGGGGAAAAACTGTTTTTT; CDR3aa: CADQAGVGEKLFF
v_gene: TRBV2; j_gene: TRBJ2-3; abundance: .; d_gene: TRBD2; CDR3nt: TGTGCCACCACAAGGGAAGCGGGGGGTCCAGATACGCAGTATTTT; CDR3aa: CATTREAGGPDTQYF
v_gene: TRBV6-5; j_gene: TRBJ2-2; abundance: few; d_gene: TRBD1; CDR3nt: TGTGCCACCAGACAGGGGGCGGGCACCGGGGAGCTGTTTTTT; CDR3aa: CATRQGAGTGELFF
v_gene: TRBV6-6; j_gene: TRBJ1-1; abundance: .; d_gene: TRBD1; CDR3nt: TGTGCCAGCAGTATAGGGGGCGCGGGCACTGAAGCTTTCTTT; CDR3aa: CASSIGGAGTEAFF
v_gene: TRBV27; j_gene: TRBJ1-2; abundance: few; d_gene: TRBD1; CDR3nt: TGTGCCAGCAGGACAACCAGGGGGCGTTTTTGGTATGGCTACACCTTC; CDR3aa: CASRTTRGRFWYGYTF
v_gene: TRBV19; j_gene: TRBJ1-2; abundance: few; d_gene: TRBD1; CDR3nt: TGTGCCAGCTCGGCGGGACAGGCGGACCTCTATGGCTACACCTTC; CDR3aa: CASSAGQADLYGYTF
v_gene: TRBV5-8; j_gene: TRBJ1-2; abundance: .; d_gene: TRBD1; CDR3nt: TGTGCCAGCAGCTTGGGGGACAGCCTTGGGAACTATGGCTACACCTTC; CDR3aa: CASSLGDSLGNYGYTF
v_gene: TRBV5-1; j_gene: TRBJ2-3; abundance: .; d_gene: TRBD2; CDR3nt: TGCGCCAGCAGCTTGACTAGCGGGGTCTCAGATACGCAGTATTTT; CDR3aa: CASSLTSGVSDTQYF
v_gene: TRBV19; j_gene: TRBJ1-5; abundance: .; d_gene: TRBD1; CDR3nt: TGTGCCAGTAGTATACGGGACAGAAATAGCAATCAGCCCCAGCATTTT; CDR3aa: CASSIRDRNSNQPQHF